The T cell receptor (beta chain) under discussion was sequenced for a study of T cell changes during pregnancy in multiple sclerosis. Assay used: immunoSEQ multiplex PCR; TCRdb lists only in-frame clones, some missing. Of about 97,000 clones listed, approximately 90% were seen once; the top ten hold 0.7% to 0.9%. The source of this sequence is a female donor in good health, enrolled as a control in a pregnancy study. The input for sequencing was peripheral blood, taken in the second trimester of pregnancy.

DNA for the CDR3: TGTGCCAGCAGCCCCCGAGGACAGCTCGGCTACACCTTC. Protein: CASSPRGQLGYTF. This rearrangement joins TRBV7-2 to TRBJ1-2, with D possibly matching TRBD1 (6 bases). The V end lost 5 bases, the J end lost 8 bases, and 15 bases lay between the germline ends. The CDR3 has 13 residues. Germline CDR1 reads SGHTA; CDR2 reads FQGNSA.